This T cell receptor (beta chain) originates from a study of lymphopenia after photon versus proton radiotherapy. Study observations and caveats: Authors raise, but do not show, better survival with proton therapy. Post-nadir TCR diversity decline inversely tracked overall survival among those who died. Post-nadir diversity loss with photons came from oligoclonal expansion, particularly CD8+ Temra cells. Photon-treated patients lost naive T cells and TCR diversity; proton-treated stayed stable.

A word on this clone: Antigen specificity is unknown.

Germline CDR1 and CDR2: MNHEY and SVGAGI. The CDR3 covers 13 residues. After removal of 6 bases from V and 5 bases from J, the junction contained 6 bases not matched to a gene. Measured with immunoSEQ multiplex PCR; TCRdb has only the in-frame clones, and not every one. The table shows roughly 67,000 clones, with approximately 90% occurring only once. The V call is TRBV6-5, the J call TRBJ2-7; 8 bases are shared with TRBD1. The sequence was obtained from a woman aged 70-85 years with pancreatic cancer. Source: peripheral blood, taken from a patient treated with photon-based radiotherapy. The CDR3 nucleotides are TGTGCCAGCAGCTTGACAGGGGCCCACGAGCAGTACTTC. This translates into CASSLTGAHEQYF.